This TCR beta chain was captured in a study of regulatory T cells in long-lasting Graves disease. The time point is: newly diagnosed GD, antithyroid drugs for less than 3 months. TCR sequences were obtained from RNA taken from PBMCs. Per germline, CDR1 SGHRS and CDR2 YFSETQ. The CDR3 is 14 amino acids. V was clipped by 0 bases and J by 6 bases, with 12 bases between them. Construction of the TCR beta libraries employed iRepertoire HTBI primers in conjunction with Arm-PCR of CDR3 regions. TCRdb redid the calling of the multiplex PCR reads with MiXCR, one entry per CDR3 protein. The sample records 250,000 to 300,000 distinct CDR3 sequences, around 18% being singletons. The sample was also linked to a second study, of T cells in Graves' hyperthyroidism and ophthalmopathy.

The J gene is TRBJ1-2, the V gene TRBV5-1; D remains unclear. The sample in question was peripheral blood mononuclear cells (PBMCs), obtained at new diagnosis, from a patient treated with antithyroid drugs. The sequence came from a woman younger than 45 with Graves disease. The CDR3 DNA reads TGCGCCAGCAGCTTGGCCCTAGGGCCGGATGGCTACACCTTC. Translating gives CASSLALGPDGYTF.